This T cell receptor (beta chain) was recorded in a study of OX40 agonist ivuxolimab in advanced cancers. Study as a whole: Three dose-escalation patients had partial responses: one with hepatocellular carcinoma and two with cutaneous melanoma.

The repertoire was sequenced with immunoSEQ multiplex PCR; TCRdb's copy has only in-frame clones and lacks some. The sample lists some 30,000 clones, around 74% occurring once. Blood draws occurred at baseline, cycle 4 day 1, and cycle 7 day 1. The CDR3 runs to 17 residues. Germline V gene lookup returns CDR1 SEHNR and CDR2 FQNEAQ (reference sequence). V lost 2 bases, J lost 4 bases, and 8 bases stayed unmatched. This clone has just one count. This clonotype was obtained from an adult with an advanced solid tumor such as melanoma, head and neck, liver or kidney cancer. The chain recombines TRBV7-9 with TRBJ2-2; 9 positions match TRBD2. The sequences come from CD4+ or CD8+ T cells sorted from blood, collected in a trial of the OX40 agonist ivuxolimab. The CDR3 loop is CASSLSSGVISTGELFF. The CDR3 DNA follows: TGTGCCAGCAGCTTATCTAGCGGGGTTATAAGCACCGGGGAGCTGTTTTTT.